The next 17 T cell receptor beta chains were all read from a single sample in a study of shared clonotypes between healthy human individuals. As defined, naive CD8 cells were CD45RO-negative and positively selected for CCR7, with terminally differentiated effector memory CD45RA+ cells excluded. The table came from immunoSEQ multiplex PCR; TCRdb's copy has only in-frame clones and leaves some out. The table records a few million clones, 80% to 95% of them present only once. The sequencing sample was made of naive CD8+ T cells from PBMCs. These TCRs come from a man between 18 and 29 years old in good health. Some clones in this sample may be carry-over from other donors' samples.

This chain joins TRBV7-6 and TRBJ2-7; D not resolved. CDR1 and CDR2 from the germline V gene are SGHVS and FNYEAQ. Trimming took off 5 bases at V and 0 bases at J, with 11 bases between the two ends. CDR3 length: 14 residues. CDR3 loop: CASSPSASSYEQYF. CDR3 nucleotides: TGTGCCAGCAGCCCATCAGCCAGCTCCTACGAGCAGTACTTC.

This chain joins TRBV6-6 and TRBJ2-2, with no clear D. The CDR3 has 12 amino acids. The germline V gene has CDR1 MNHNY and CDR2 SVGAGI (reference sequence). Trimming shortened V by 3 bases and J by 10 bases, and 9 bases separated the two germline ends. CDR3 sequence (DNA): TGTGCCAGCAGTTATCGTGGTCAGGAGCTGTTTTTT. It translates to CASSYRGQELFF.

Here the CDR3 reads CASSLLAGGGAGNIQYF. The CDR3, as DNA: TGTGCCAGCAGCTTGCTAGCGGGAGGGGGCGCCGGGAACATTCAGTACTTC. This chain connects TRBV7-3 to TRBJ2-4; TRBD2 aligns across 12 bases. The CDR3 sequence is 17 residues long. Trimming cost V 3 bases and J 7 bases; bases outside gene matches: 10. Germline CDR1 is SGHTA and CDR2 is FQGTGA. Full variable domain (outside the CDR3, taken from reference TRBV7-3 and TRBJ2-4): GAGVSQTPSNKVTEKGKYVELRCDPISGHTALYWYRQSLGQGPEFLIYFQGTGAADDSGLPNDRFFAVRPEGSVSTLKIQRTERGDSAVYLCASSLLAGGGAGNIQYFGAGTRLSVL.

The chain joins TRBV4-1 to TRBJ1-2; D not certain. V dropped 0 bases and J dropped 2 bases, with 13 bases sitting between them. The CDR3 covers 16 residues. From germline, CDR1 is MGHRA and CDR2 YSYEKL. The DNA for the CDR3 is TGCGCCAGCAGCCAAGATCGAATCGTACGGAACTATGGCTACACCTTC. Protein product: CASSQDRIVRNYGYTF.

A single count supports this clone. The rearrangement links TRBV19 to TRBJ2-3; 7 nucleotides match TRBD1. This CDR3 is built from 15 residues. Trimming took 5 bases from V and 0 from J; bases not matched to a gene: 5. Looked up from germline, CDR1 is LNHDA and CDR2 is SQIVND (reference sequence). CDR3 region: CASSPGGSSTDTQYF. CDR3 bases: TGTGCCAGTAGTCCAGGGGGTTCGAGCACAGATACGCAGTATTTT.

V gene TRBV28 combines with J gene TRBJ2-1, with 9 bases aligning to TRBD1. Germline CDR1 reads MDHEN; CDR2 reads SYDVKM. The CDR3 is 15 amino acids. V lost 7 bases to trimming and J lost 3 bases; unmatched junction nucleotides: 7. The CDR3 protein is CASTIQGAHYNEQFF. The CDR3 nucleotides are TGTGCCAGCACCATACAGGGGGCACACTACAATGAGCAGTTCTTC.

The chain recombines TRBV4-1 with TRBJ1-2; a possible D gene is TRBD1 (5 bases). Germline loops: CDR1 MGHRA, CDR2 YSYEKL. The ends were cut back, 0 bases at V and 4 bases at J, with 12 bases in the middle. CDR3 length: 15 amino acids. CDR3 DNA: TGCGCCAGCAGCCAAGAGGTCAGGGCGGGCTATGGCTACACCTTC. Translating gives CASSQEVRAGYGYTF.

The genes are TRBV4-2 and TRBJ2-1; no clear D gene. Germline CDR1 and CDR2: LGHNA and YNFKEQ. The V end was cut by 0 bases, the J end by 0 bases, with 12 bases between. CDR3 length: 17 residues. The chain's CDR3 is CASSQEGVQISYNEQFF. The CDR3 coding sequence is TGTGCCAGCAGCCAAGAGGGTGTACAGATCTCCTACAATGAGCAGTTCTTC.

Concerning this clone: The sample holds other DNA sequences that translate to the same CDR3. The chain couples TRBV19 to TRBJ2-3; no definite D call. The V end lost 0 bases, the J end lost 3 bases, and 7 bases lay between the germline ends. CDR1 and CDR2 (germline): LNHDA, SQIVND (reference sequence). This CDR3 contains 14 residues. In nucleotides, the CDR3 is TGTGCCAGTAGTATAGATGGAGAGACAGATACGCAGTATTTT. Residues: CASSIDGETDTQYF.

The J gene is TRBJ2-7, the V gene TRBV9; the match to TRBD2 covers 14 bases. The CDR3 spans 16 residues. The junction had 5 bases not matched to a gene; V was cut back by 1 base and J by 5 bases. Germline values: CDR1 SGDLS, CDR2 YYNGEE. In DNA, the CDR3 is TGTGCCAGCAGCGTAACCGGGACTAGCGGGAGAGACGAGCAGTACTTC. Residues: CASSVTGTSGRDEQYF.

As for this clone: Other DNA sequences in this specimen translate into the identical CDR3. V gene TRBV28 combines with J gene TRBJ2-7; a possible D gene is TRBD1 (6 bases). The V end lost 6 bases, the J end lost 4 bases, and 10 bases lay between the germline ends. This CDR3 region has 12 residues. Germline V gene sequence: CDR1 MDHEN, CDR2 SYDVKM. The CDR3 DNA reads TGTGCCAGCAGCCTTGGACAGTACGAGCAGTACTTC. Its protein is CASSLGQYEQYF. Together with reference TRBV28 and TRBJ2-7, the CDR3 gives the full variable domain: DVKVTQSSRYLVKRTGEKVFLECVQDMDHENMFWYRQDPGLGLRLIYFSYDVKMKEKGDIPEGYSVSREKKERFSLILESASTNQTSMYLCASSLGQYEQYFGPGTRLTVT.

This clone appeared a single time. The chain is built from TRBV28 and TRBJ2-3, with TRBD2 as a possible D gene (6 bases). Germline CDR1 reads MDHEN; CDR2 reads SYDVKM. The CDR3 has 15 amino acids. V was trimmed by 7 bases and J by 0 bases, leaving 14 bases between them. The CDR3 coding sequence is TGTGCCAGCAATCGCGGGGCAGTTAGCACAGATACGCAGTATTTT. It yields the protein CASNRGAVSTDTQYF.

CDR3 residues: CASTNGLAGNTGELFF. The CDR3 DNA follows: TGTGCCAGCACCAACGGACTAGCGGGAAACACCGGGGAGCTGTTTTTT. The rearrangement links TRBV27 to TRBJ2-2, with 12 bases fitting TRBD2. Germline V gene data show CDR1 as MNHEY and CDR2 as SMNVEV (reference sequence). Trimming removed 7 bases from V and 2 bases from J; junction bases left unmatched: 5. There are 16 residues in the CDR3.

The table lists this clone with a count of one. The chain uses TRBV7-9 and TRBJ1-1; tentatively, D is TRBD1 (5 bases). The CDR3 runs 15 residues. Deletions cut 4 bases from V and 1 base from J, with 13 bases between. Germline V gene lookup returns CDR1 SEHNR and CDR2 FQNEAQ (reference sequence). The CDR3 coding sequence is TGTGCCAGCAGCTATCTGGGAACAGGGAACACTGAAGCTTTCTTT. Protein: CASSYLGTGNTEAFF.

In the case of this clone: Other DNA sequences in this specimen translate into the identical CDR3. This rearrangement joins TRBV13 to TRBJ2-7; TRBD1 aligns across 9 bases. The germline V gene encodes CDR1 PRHDT and CDR2 FYEKMQ (reference sequence). J gave up 3 bases and V 1 base, and 4 bases lay outside the gene matches. CDR3 length equals 15 residues. The CDR3 region is CASSLVGTGYYEQYF. In DNA, the CDR3 is TGTGCCAGCAGCTTAGTAGGGACAGGGTACTACGAGCAGTACTTC. The full variable domain, its missing parts supplied by reference TRBV13 and TRBJ2-7, is AAGVIQSPRHLIKEKRETATLKCYPIPRHDTVYWYQQGPGQDPQFLISFYEKMQSDKGSIPDRFSAQQFSDYHSELNMSSLELGDSALYFCASSLVGTGYYEQYFGPGTRLTVT.

The genes are TRBV28 and TRBJ1-5; no reliable D call. There are 12 residues in the CDR3. V was pared by 3 bases and J by 6 bases, with 6 bases between. CDR1 MDHEN and CDR2 SYDVKM come from the germline V gene. Here the CDR3 reads CASSFGSQPQHF. The DNA for the CDR3 is TGTGCCAGCAGTTTCGGCAGTCAGCCCCAGCATTTT. Filled out from reference TRBV28 and TRBJ1-5, the complete variable domain reads DVKVTQSSRYLVKRTGEKVFLECVQDMDHENMFWYRQDPGLGLRLIYFSYDVKMKEKGDIPEGYSVSREKKERFSLILESASTNQTSMYLCASSFGSQPQHFGDGTRLSIL.

Note on this clone: The sample holds other DNA sequences that translate to the same CDR3. The chain is built from TRBV5-1 and TRBJ1-3, with 9 bases lining up with TRBD1. The germline V gene encodes CDR1 SGHRS and CDR2 YFSETQ. Losses at the gene ends were 2 bases for V and 1 base for J; bases not matched to a gene: 4. The CDR3 loop spans 16 amino acids. This chain's CDR3 is CASSLAGTGSGNTIYF. In DNA, the CDR3 is TGCGCCAGCAGCTTAGCCGGGACAGGGTCTGGAAACACCATATATTTT.